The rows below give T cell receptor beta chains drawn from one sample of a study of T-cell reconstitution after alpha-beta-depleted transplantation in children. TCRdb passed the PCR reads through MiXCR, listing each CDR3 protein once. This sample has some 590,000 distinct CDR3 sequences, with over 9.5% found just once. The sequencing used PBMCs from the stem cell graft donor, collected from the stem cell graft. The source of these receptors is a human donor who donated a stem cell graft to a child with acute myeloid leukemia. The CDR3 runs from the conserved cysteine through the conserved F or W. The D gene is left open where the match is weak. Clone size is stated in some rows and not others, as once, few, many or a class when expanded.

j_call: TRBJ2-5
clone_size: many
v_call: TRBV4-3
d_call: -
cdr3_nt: TGCGCCAGCAGCCAAGATTTGGGGGGTGGAGAGACCCAGTACTTC
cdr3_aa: CASSQDLGGGETQYF

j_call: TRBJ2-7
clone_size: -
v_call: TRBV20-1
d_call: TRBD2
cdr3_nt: TGCAGTGCGAAATCTAGCGGGAGAAGGGACGAGCAGTACTTC
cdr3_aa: CSAKSSGRRDEQYF

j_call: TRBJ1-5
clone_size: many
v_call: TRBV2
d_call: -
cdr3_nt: TGTGCCAGCAGTGTTCGAGGCCAGAAGAATCAGCCCCAGCATTTT
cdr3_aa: CASSVRGQKNQPQHF

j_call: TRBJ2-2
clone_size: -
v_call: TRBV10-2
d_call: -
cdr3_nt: TGCGCCAGCAGGGCCACAGGGACCGGGGAGCTGTTTTTT
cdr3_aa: CASRATGTGELFF

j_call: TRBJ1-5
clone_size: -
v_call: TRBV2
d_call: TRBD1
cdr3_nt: TGTGCCAGCAGTGTACAGGGGCTCCCTTCTAATCAGCCCCAGCATTTT
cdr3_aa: CASSVQGLPSNQPQHF

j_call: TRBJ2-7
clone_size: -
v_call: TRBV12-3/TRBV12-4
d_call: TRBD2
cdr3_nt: TGTGCCAGCAGTGGCGGGACTAGCGGGAACCACGAGCAGTACTTC
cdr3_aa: CASSGGTSGNHEQYF

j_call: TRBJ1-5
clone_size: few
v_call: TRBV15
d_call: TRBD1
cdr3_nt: TGTGCCACCAGCTCTGGGGACAGGGTTATACTTCAGCCCCAGCATTTT
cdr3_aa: CATSSGDRVILQPQHF

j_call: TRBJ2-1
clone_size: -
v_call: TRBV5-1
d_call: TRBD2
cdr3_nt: TGCGCCAGCAGCACTGGACTAGCGGGAGCGCTCTACAATGAGCAGTTCTTC
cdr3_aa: CASSTGLAGALYNEQFF

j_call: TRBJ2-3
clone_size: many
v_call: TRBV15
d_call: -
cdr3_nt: TGTGCCACCGCGTTGGGGGGAACCACTGGGACGCAGTATTTT
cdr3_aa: CATALGGTTGTQYF

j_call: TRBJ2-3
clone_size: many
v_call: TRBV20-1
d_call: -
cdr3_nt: TGCAGCGTTAATTGGGGCACAGATACGCAGTATTTT
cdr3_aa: CSVNWGTDTQYF

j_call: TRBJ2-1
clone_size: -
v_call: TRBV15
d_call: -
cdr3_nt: TGTGCCACCAGCGGGTGGCCAGGGTGGGATGAGCAGTTCTTC
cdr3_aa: CATSGWPGWDEQFF

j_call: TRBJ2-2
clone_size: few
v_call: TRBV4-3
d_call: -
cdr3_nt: TGCGCCAGCAGCATCGGGGCCGGGGCGGATCGGGCCGGGGAGCTGTTTTTT
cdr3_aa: CASSIGAGADRAGELFF

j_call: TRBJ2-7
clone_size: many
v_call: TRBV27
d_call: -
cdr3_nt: TGTGCCAGCAGTTTATCGGCTCCCATAGGATCCTTCTACGAGCAGTACTTC
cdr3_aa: CASSLSAPIGSFYEQYF

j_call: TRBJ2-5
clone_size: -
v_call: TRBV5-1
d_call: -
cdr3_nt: TGCGCCAGCAGCTCAACGACTGGGCGAGAGACCCAGTACTTC
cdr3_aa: CASSSTTGRETQYF

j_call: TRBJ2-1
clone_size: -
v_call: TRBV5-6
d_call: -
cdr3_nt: TGTGCCAGCAGCTTGATCGATCGGAATGGGGATGAGCAGTTCTTC
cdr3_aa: CASSLIDRNGDEQFF

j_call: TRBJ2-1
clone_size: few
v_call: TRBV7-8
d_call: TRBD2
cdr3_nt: TGTGCCAGCAGCTCCATAGCGGGAGCCCCCTCGAGCAATGAGCAGTTCTTC
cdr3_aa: CASSSIAGAPSSNEQFF

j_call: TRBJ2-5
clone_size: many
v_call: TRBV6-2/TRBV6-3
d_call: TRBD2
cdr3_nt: TGTGCCAGCAGTCAGGGACTAGTCGGAGGCAAAGAGACCCAGTACTTC
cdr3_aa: CASSQGLVGGKETQYF

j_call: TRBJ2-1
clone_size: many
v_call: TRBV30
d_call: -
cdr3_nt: TGTGCCTGTGATGAGCAGTTCTTC
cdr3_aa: CACDEQFF

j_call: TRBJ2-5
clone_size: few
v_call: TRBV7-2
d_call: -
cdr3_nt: TGTGCCAGCAGCGAACAGGCCCGAAGGGCCCAGTACTTC
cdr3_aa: CASSEQARRAQYF

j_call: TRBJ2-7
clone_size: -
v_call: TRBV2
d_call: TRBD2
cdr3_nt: TGTGCCAGCAGTCCCCTTCTCTTAGCGGGAGGGTACGAGCAGTACTTC
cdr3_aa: CASSPLLLAGGYEQYF

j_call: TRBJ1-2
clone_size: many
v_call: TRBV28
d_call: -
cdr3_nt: TGTGCCAGCAGTGGACCCTATGGCTACACCTTC
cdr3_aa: CASSGPYGYTF

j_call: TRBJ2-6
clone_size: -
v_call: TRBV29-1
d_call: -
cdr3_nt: TGCAGCGTTGAAGGCGGCCTGAGCTCTGGGGCCAACGTCCTGACTTTC
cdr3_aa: CSVEGGLSSGANVLTF

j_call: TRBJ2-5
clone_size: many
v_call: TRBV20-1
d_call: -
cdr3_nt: TGCAGTGCCGGACCTAGCCAAGAGACCCAGTACTTC
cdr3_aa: CSAGPSQETQYF

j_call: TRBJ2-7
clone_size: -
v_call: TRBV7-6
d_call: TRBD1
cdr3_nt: TGTGCCAGCAGCTTCGGACAGGGGAACGAGCAGTACTTC
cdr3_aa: CASSFGQGNEQYF

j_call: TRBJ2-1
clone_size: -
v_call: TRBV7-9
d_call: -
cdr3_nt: TGTGCCAGCAGTTCGTCGTCGGGGGGCAAAGAGGATGAGCAGTTCTTC
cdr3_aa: CASSSSSGGKEDEQFF

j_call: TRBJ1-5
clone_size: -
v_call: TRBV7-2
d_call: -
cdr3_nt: TGTGCCAGCAGCTTAGTGAGGGACAATCAGCCCCAGCATTTT
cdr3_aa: CASSLVRDNQPQHF

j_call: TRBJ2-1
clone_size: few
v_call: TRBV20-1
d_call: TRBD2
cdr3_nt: TGCAGTGCTAGAGATCTACAGCGGGAGTTCTACAATGAGCAGTTCTTC
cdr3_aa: CSARDLQREFYNEQFF

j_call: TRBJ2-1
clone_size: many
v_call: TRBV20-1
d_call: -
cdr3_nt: TGCAGTGCTCCAAAGACGCAGAGTTCCTACAATGAGCAGTTCTTC
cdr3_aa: CSAPKTQSSYNEQFF

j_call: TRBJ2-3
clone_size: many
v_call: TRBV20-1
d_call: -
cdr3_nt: TGCAGTGCTAGAGTCGGGGGAGTGACAGATACGCAGTATTTT
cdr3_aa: CSARVGGVTDTQYF

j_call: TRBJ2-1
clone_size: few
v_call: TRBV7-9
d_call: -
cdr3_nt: TGTGCCAGCAGCCTCGTCGGCGATGCGCCCTACAATGAGCAGTTCTTC
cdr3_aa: CASSLVGDAPYNEQFF

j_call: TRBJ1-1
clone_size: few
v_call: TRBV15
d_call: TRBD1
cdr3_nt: TGTGCCACCAGCACGAGGGACAGGGAAGGAAACACTGAAGCTTTCTTT
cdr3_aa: CATSTRDREGNTEAFF

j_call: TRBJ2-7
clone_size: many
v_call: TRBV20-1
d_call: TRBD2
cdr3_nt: TGCAGTGCTATAGCGGGAGCCTCCTACGAGCAGTACTTC
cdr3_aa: CSAIAGASYEQYF

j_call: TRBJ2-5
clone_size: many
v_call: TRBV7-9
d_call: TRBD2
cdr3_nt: TGTGCCAGCAGCTTAGCTACTAGCGGGTTGTGGCGCGAGACCCAGTACTTC
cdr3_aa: CASSLATSGLWRETQYF

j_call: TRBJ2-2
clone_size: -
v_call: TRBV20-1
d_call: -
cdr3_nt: TGCAGTGCTAGTGGCCTAGCGAGTGAAACGAACACCGGGGAGCTGTTTTTT
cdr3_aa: CSASGLASETNTGELFF

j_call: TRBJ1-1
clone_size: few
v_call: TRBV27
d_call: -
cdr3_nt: TGTGCCAGCAGTTTATCATGGTCCTCCTCATCGACCATGAACACTGAAGCTTTCTTT
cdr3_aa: CASSLSWSSSSTMNTEAFF

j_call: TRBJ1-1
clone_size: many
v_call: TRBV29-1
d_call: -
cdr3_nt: TGCAGCGTCCCTACCAGGAAAGGCGCTTTCTTT
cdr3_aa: CSVPTRKGAFF